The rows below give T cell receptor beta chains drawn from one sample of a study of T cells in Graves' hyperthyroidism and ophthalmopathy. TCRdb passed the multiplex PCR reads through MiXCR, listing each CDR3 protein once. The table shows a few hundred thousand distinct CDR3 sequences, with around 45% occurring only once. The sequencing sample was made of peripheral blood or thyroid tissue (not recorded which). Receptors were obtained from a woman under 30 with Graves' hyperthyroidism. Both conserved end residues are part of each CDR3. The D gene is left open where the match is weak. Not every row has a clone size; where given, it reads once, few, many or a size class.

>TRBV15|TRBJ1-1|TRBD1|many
TGTGCCACCAGCGAACTATGGGACAGGGAGGTAAACACTGAAGCTTTCTTT
CATSELWDREVNTEAFF
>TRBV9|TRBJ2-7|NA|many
TGTGCCAGCAGCCCTTCTTCCTCTCGCGGGCCGTCCTACGAGCAGTACTTC
CASSPSSSRGPSYEQYF
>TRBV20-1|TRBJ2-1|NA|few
TGCAGTGCTAGCCGGGCAGGGGAGCAGTTCTTC
CSASRAGEQFF
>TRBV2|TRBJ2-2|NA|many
TGTGCCAGCAGGACCTTAGGGGCCGGGGAGCTGTTTTTT
CASRTLGAGELFF
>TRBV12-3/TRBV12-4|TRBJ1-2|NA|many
TGTGCCAGCAGCCCTGGACAGATCCGGAAGGGGGGCTACACCTTC
CASSPGQIRKGGYTF
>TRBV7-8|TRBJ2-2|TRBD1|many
TGTGCCAGCACCCCAAGACAGGGTGGCACCGGGGAGCTGTTTTTT
CASTPRQGGTGELFF
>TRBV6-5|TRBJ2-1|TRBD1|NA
TGTGCCAGCTGGGGACAGGGGTACAATGAGCAGTTCTTC
CASWGQGYNEQFF
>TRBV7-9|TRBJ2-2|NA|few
TGTGCCAGCAGAGAGGGGACTGGATACACCGGGGAGCTGTTTTTT
CASREGTGYTGELFF
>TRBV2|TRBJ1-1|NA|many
TGTGCCAGCAGTGAAGGGGGGGGTGGAACTGAAGCTTTCTTT
CASSEGGGGTEAFF
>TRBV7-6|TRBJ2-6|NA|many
TGTGCCAGCAGCTTAGAGCGGTCCTCTGGGGCCAACGTCCTGACTTTC
CASSLERSSGANVLTF